This TCR beta chain was sequenced in a study of cytomegalovirus exposure and HLA in healthy donors. Study results and limitations: Later analysis identified 16,951 TCR beta sequences associated with HLA alleles, using a false discovery rate threshold of 0.05.

With regard to this clone: Antigen: not known.

PCR was performed using 60 Vbeta and 13 Jbeta primers. Clones were read by immunoSEQ multiplex PCR, and TCRdb kept only the in-frame ones, dropping some. The repertoire has 120,000 or so clones, around 69% of them found once; the top ten carry around 8.8%. J was trimmed by 5 bases and V by 10 bases; bases with no gene match: 15. This CDR3 contains 15 residues. CDR1 is SGHVS, CDR2 FNYEAQ, per germline. This clonotype was sampled from a woman aged 40 to 50 in good health and CMV-seropositive. This sequence joins TRBV7-6 and TRBJ2-5, with TRBD2 matching 8 bases. Sequencing was carried out using PBMCs. The CDR3 spells CATSSRGGIGETQYF. DNA for the CDR3: TGTGCCACTTCGAGCCGGGGGGGGATAGGGGAGACCCAGTACTTC.